This TCR beta chain emerged from a study of blood T cells in healthy people across ages. J lost 5 bases, V lost 1 base, and 8 bases had no gene match. The CDR3 spans 16 residues. The V gene's germline CDR1 is LGHDT and CDR2 YNNKEL (reference sequence). For the second PCR, which ran for 7 to 11 cycles, a sample-barcoded 5' primer and a J-beta primer mix were used. From the 5' RACE reads, TCRdb called clonotypes with MiXCR, one entry per CDR3 protein. This sample has 1.4 million to 1.5 million distinct CDR3 sequences, with about 40% found just once. This clonotype was detected only a few times. The source is a woman younger than 30 in good health. Sequencing was done on a sample of blood. V and J are TRBV3-1 and TRBJ2-5; 9 bases line up with TRBD2. CDR3: CASSQGTGTSIETQYF. The CDR3 nucleotides are TGTGCCAGCAGCCAAGGAACCGGGACTAGCATTGAGACCCAGTACTTC.